A single sample is the source of the 10 T cell receptor beta chains below, sequenced in a study of blood T cell repertoires in COVID-19. Assay used: immunoSEQ multiplex PCR; TCRdb lists only in-frame clones, some missing. Of over 250,000 clones listed, approximately 83% are singletons. Source material: peripheral blood. Receptor source: a human donor in a cohort sampled during active COVID-19.

This clone was detected once. This chain links TRBV27 with TRBJ1-1; D uncertain. The CDR3 length is 14 residues. Germline lookup yields CDR1 MNHEY and CDR2 SMNVEV (reference sequence). V was cut by 5 bases and J by 0 bases, with 10 bases left in between. This CDR3 is CASSSYSLNTEAFF. The CDR3 DNA follows: TGTGCCAGCAGTAGCTACAGCTTGAACACTGAAGCTTTCTTT.

V is TRBV5-1 and J is TRBJ1-1; 7 bases agree with TRBD1. V dropped 4 bases and J dropped 5; count of bases not matched to a gene: 14. This CDR3 has 16 amino acids. CDR1 and CDR2 (germline): SGHRS, YFSETQ. The CDR3 DNA reads TGCGCCAGCAGCGCCCGACAGGGCCCGGGCAGGACTGAAGCTTTCTTT. Encoded protein: CASSARQGPGRTEAFF.

The CDR3 loop is CASSLPGQGEAFF. DNA for the CDR3: TGCGCCAGCAGCCTCCCTGGACAGGGTGAAGCTTTCTTT. This chain links TRBV5-1 with TRBJ1-1, with TRBD1 matching 8 bases. Trimming cost V 4 bases and J 7 bases; bases outside gene matches: 6. The germline V gene encodes CDR1 SGHRS and CDR2 YFSETQ. CDR3 length: 13 amino acids.

This clone was observed a single time. V and J are TRBV24-1 and TRBJ2-3, with D possibly TRBD2 on 6 matching bases. The CDR3 loop spans 15 amino acids. V shed 3 bases and J shed 2 bases, with 11 bases lying between them. From germline, CDR1 is KGHDR and CDR2 SFDVKD. CDR3 bases: TGTGCCACCAGTGATGGGAGGAGGGCCACAGATACGCAGTATTTT. The encoded protein is CATSDGRRATDTQYF.

The rearrangement uses TRBV18 and TRBJ2-2, with D maybe TRBD1 (7 bases). Trimming pared 3 bases from V and 4 bases from J, leaving 9 bases between. Germline V gene lookup returns CDR1 KGHSH and CDR2 LQKENI. This CDR3 contains 14 residues. CDR3 sequence: CASSPQGGTGELFF. CDR3 DNA sequence: TGTGCCAGCTCACCGCAGGGGGGCACCGGGGAGCTGTTTTTT.

The chain links TRBV28 to TRBJ1-3; 9 positions match TRBD1. The CDR3 sequence is 17 residues long. Losses at the gene ends were 5 bases for V and 0 bases for J; bases not matched to a gene: 8. Germline CDR1 reads MDHEN; CDR2 reads SYDVKM. The CDR3 DNA reads TGTGCCAGCAGTCCTGGGGGACAGGGCAGCTCTGGAAACACCATATATTTT. Protein: CASSPGGQGSSGNTIYF.

The chain links TRBV18 to TRBJ2-7; TRBD1 might be the D (6 bases). The V gene lost 3 bases and the J gene lost 2 bases, with 23 bases spanning the gap. Germline V gene lookup returns CDR1 KGHSH and CDR2 LQKENI. The CDR3 runs to 18 residues. The DNA of the CDR3 is TGTGCCAGCTCACCTCTACCCCCACAGGGTCTAGGTCCCTACGAGCAGTACTTC. As protein: CASSPLPPQGLGPYEQYF.

The chain combines TRBV19 with TRBJ1-1, with 7 positions matching TRBD1. Germline V CDR1 and CDR2: LNHDA, SQIVND (reference sequence). V lost 6 bases, J lost 4 bases, and 26 bases stayed unmatched. There are 20 residues in the CDR3. The CDR3 coding sequence is TGTGCCAGTAGGTTATGGGGAATGACAGGGTTAACCGGAGGGGGCACTGAAGCTTTCTTT. Translating it yields CASRLWGMTGLTGGGTEAFF.

This clone was picked up one time. This chain joins TRBV28 and TRBJ2-6; D is perhaps TRBD1 (5 bases). CDR3 size: 15 residues. Germline V gene sequence: CDR1 MDHEN, CDR2 SYDVKM. V was clipped by 3 bases and J by 4 bases, with 10 bases between them. The CDR3 loop is CASSLTVPGANVLTF. The CDR3 bases are TGTGCCAGCAGTTTGACAGTCCCCGGGGCCAACGTCCTGACTTTC.

CDR3 in amino acids: CASSFRGRMDNEQFF. CDR3 bases: TGTGCCAGCAGTTTCAGGGGGCGGATGGACAATGAGCAGTTCTTC. This chain connects TRBV28 to TRBJ2-1; the match to TRBD1 covers 8 bases. V trimming: 3 bases; J trimming: 5 bases; junction bases outside the gene matches: 6. The germline gives CDR1 MDHEN, CDR2 SYDVKM. This CDR3 comprises 15 residues. Based on the CDR3 plus reference TRBV28 and TRBJ2-1, the full variable domain is DVKVTQSSRYLVKRTGEKVFLECVQDMDHENMFWYRQDPGLGLRLIYFSYDVKMKEKGDIPEGYSVSREKKERFSLILESASTNQTSMYLCASSFRGRMDNEQFFGPGTRLTVL.